Listed below are T cell receptor beta chains from one sample, sequenced in a study of cytomegalovirus exposure and HLA in healthy donors. The assay was immunoSEQ multiplex PCR, and TCRdb's table has in-frame clones only and misses some. The sample lists approximately 120,000 clones; roughly 76% were seen once. The sequenced material came from PBMCs. The receptors were sampled from a woman in her thirties or forties in good health and CMV-seropositive. CDR3s include the opening cysteine and the closing phenylalanine or tryptophan. A D gene is named only where the DNA matches it firmly. Only some rows state a clone size, as once, few, many or a class for expanded clones.

j_call,clone_size,d_call,v_call,cdr3_nt,cdr3_aa
TRBJ1-1,.,.,TRBV2,TGTGCCAGCAGTTCACAGGGGAACACTGAAGCTTTCTTT,CASSSQGNTEAFF
TRBJ1-2,.,TRBD1,TRBV5-6,TGTGCCAGCAGCTTGGGGGTGGACAGGGGACCTTATGGCTACACCTTC,CASSLGVDRGPYGYTF
TRBJ1-1,.,TRBD1,TRBV27,TGTGCCAGCAGTCCTTCGACAGGGGTGAACACTGAAGCTTTCTTT,CASSPSTGVNTEAFF
TRBJ1-4,.,TRBD1,TRBV6-1,TGTGCCAGTCAGGGGGCTCCTGCAACTAATGAAAAACTGTTTTTT,CASQGAPATNEKLFF
TRBJ2-2,few,.,TRBV5-1,TGCGCCAGCATAGGGGCTAACACCGGGGAGCTGTTTTTT,CASIGANTGELFF
TRBJ2-6,.,.,TRBV5-1,TGCGCCAGCAGCGCCGGGGACATGAACTCTGGGGCCAACGTCCTGACTTTC,CASSAGDMNSGANVLTF
TRBJ2-3,.,.,TRBV4-2,TGTGCCAGCAGCCCTCGGAGAGGAGATACGCAGTATTTT,CASSPRRGDTQYF
TRBJ1-1,once,.,TRBV7-9,TGTGCCAGCAGCTTTACAGGGAACACTGAAGCTTTCTTT,CASSFTGNTEAFF
TRBJ1-5,.,.,TRBV7-2,TGTGCCAGCAGCCGCGACAACGTACAGGCCCAGCATTTT,CASSRDNVQAQHF
TRBJ1-1,.,.,TRBV4-1,TGCGCCAGCAGCCAAGGGGGGCACAGGCCTGAAGCTTTCTTT,CASSQGGHRPEAFF
TRBJ2-1,.,.,TRBV30,TGTGCCTGGAGTGTACTCTGGGGGCCAGTTGAGCAGTTCTTC,CAWSVLWGPVEQFF
TRBJ2-7,.,TRBD2,TRBV6-6,TGTGCCAGCAGCCGGACTAGCTTCTCCTACGAGCAGTACTTC,CASSRTSFSYEQYF
TRBJ2-2,.,TRBD2,TRBV5-4,TGTGCCAGCACCCGAGGAGGACTAGCGACGGCCGGGGAGCTGTTTTTT,CASTRGGLATAGELFF
TRBJ1-4,.,.,TRBV28,TGTGCCAGCAGTTTGAGTAATGAAAAACTGTTTTTT,CASSLSNEKLFF